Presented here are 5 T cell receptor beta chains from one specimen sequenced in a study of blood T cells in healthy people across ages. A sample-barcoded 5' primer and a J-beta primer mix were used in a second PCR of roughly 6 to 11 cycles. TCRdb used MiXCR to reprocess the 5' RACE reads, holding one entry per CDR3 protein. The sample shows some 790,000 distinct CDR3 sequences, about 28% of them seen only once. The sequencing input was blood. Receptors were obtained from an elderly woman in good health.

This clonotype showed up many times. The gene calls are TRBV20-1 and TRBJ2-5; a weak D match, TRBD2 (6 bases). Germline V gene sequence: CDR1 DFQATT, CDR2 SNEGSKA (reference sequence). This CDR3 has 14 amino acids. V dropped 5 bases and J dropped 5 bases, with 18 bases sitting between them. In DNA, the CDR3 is TGCAGTGCTTCCCCCTGGACGGGGGATGAGACCCAGTACTTC. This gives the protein CSASPWTGDETQYF.

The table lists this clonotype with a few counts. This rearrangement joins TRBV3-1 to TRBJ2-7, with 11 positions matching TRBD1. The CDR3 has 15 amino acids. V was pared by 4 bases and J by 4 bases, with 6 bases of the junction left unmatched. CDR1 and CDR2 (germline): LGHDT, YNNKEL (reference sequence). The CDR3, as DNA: TGTGCCAGCAGCCGAGGGACAGGGGGTAGTTACGAGCAGTACTTC. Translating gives CASSRGTGGSYEQYF.

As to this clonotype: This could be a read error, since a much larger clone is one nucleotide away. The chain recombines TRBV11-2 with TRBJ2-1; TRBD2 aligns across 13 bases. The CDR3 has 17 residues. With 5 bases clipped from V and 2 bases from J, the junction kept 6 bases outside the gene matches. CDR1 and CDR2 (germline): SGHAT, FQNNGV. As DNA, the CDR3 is TGTGCCAGCAGCCCAAGGACTAGCGGGGGCACCTACAATGAGCAGTTCTTC. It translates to CASSPRTSGGTYNEQFF. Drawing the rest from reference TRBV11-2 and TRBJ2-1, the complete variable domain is EAGVAQSPRYKIIEKRQSVAFWCNPISGHATLYWYQQILGQGPKLLIQFQNNGVVDDSQLPKDRFSAERLKGVDSTLKIQPAKLEDSAVYLCASSPRTSGGTYNEQFFGPGTRLTVL.

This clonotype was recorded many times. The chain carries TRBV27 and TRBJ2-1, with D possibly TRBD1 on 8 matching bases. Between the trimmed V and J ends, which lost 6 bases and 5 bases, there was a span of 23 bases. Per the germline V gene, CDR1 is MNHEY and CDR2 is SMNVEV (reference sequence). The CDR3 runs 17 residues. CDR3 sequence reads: CASSRYGGGQADNEQFF. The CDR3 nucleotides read TGTGCCAGCAGCCGGTATGGGGGGGGACAGGCGGACAATGAGCAGTTCTTC.

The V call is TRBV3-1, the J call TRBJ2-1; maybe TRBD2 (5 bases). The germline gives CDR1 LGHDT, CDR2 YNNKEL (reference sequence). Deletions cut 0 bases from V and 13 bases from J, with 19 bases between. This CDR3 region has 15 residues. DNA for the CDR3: TGTGCCAGCAGCCAAGATAGAGGGATCGGGGAGACCCAGTTCTTC. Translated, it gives CASSQDRGIGETQFF.